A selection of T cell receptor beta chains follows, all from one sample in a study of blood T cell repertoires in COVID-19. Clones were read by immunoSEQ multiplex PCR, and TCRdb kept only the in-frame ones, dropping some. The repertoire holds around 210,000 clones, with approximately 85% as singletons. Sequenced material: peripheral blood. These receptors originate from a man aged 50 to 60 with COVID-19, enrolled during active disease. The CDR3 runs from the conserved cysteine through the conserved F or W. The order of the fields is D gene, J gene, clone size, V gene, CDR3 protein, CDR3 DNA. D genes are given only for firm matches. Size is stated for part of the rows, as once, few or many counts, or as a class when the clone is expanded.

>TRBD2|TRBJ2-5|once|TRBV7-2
CASSLGVASGQETQYF
TGTGCCAGCAGCTTAGGAGTAGCTAGCGGGCAAGAGACCCAGTACTTC
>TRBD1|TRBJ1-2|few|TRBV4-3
CASSQGEQGYDYGYTF
TGCGCCAGCAGCCAAGGAGAACAGGGGTATGACTATGGCTACACCTTC
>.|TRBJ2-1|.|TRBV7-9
CASSLTDKPNNEQFF
TGTGCCAGCAGCCTTACAGACAAACCTAACAATGAGCAGTTCTTC
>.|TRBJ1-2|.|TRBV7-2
CASSESWGDGYTF
TGTGCCAGCAGCGAAAGCTGGGGGGATGGCTACACCTTC
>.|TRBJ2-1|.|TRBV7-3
CASSSYHSGGPAGEQFF
TGTGCCAGCAGCTCCTACCACTCAGGGGGGCCGGCCGGGGAGCAGTTCTTC
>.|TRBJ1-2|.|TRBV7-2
CASSPKIPIRGGYTF
TGTGCCAGCAGCCCAAAGATCCCGATCCGGGGTGGCTACACCTTC
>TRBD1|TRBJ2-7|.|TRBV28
CASRPGQASYEQYF
TGTGCCAGCAGACCCGGACAGGCCTCCTACGAGCAGTACTTC
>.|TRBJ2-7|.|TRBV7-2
CASHTGNSYEQYF
TGTGCCAGCCACACGGGGAACTCCTACGAGCAGTACTTC
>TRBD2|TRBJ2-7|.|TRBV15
CATSPARGSSYEQYF
TGTGCCACCAGCCCTGCGCGGGGGAGCTCCTACGAGCAGTACTTC
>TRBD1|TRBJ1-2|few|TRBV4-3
CASSHGTVSDGYTF
TGCGCCAGCAGCCACGGGACAGTGTCGGATGGCTACACCTTC
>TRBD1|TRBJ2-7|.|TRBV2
CASRTQGDSTYEQYF
TGTGCCAGCAGGACACAGGGGGATTCTACCTACGAGCAGTACTTC
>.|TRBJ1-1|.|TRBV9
CAPGVRTEAFF
TGTGCCCCAGGGGTGAGAACTGAAGCTTTCTTT
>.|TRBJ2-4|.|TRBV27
CASSFTPGSKNIQYF
TGTGCCAGCAGTTTCACCCCGGGTTCCAAAAACATTCAGTACTTC
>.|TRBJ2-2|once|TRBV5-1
CASSLGTYNTGELFF
TGCGCCAGCAGCTTAGGGACTTACAACACCGGGGAGCTGTTTTTT
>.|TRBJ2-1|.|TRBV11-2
CASSLVSSFVGRSYNEQFF
TGTGCCAGCAGCTTAGTATCTAGCTTCGTTGGACGCTCCTACAATGAGCAGTTCTTC
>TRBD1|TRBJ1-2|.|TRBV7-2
CASSLHHRGSVSGYTF
TGTGCCAGCAGCTTACATCACAGGGGTTCGGTTTCTGGCTACACCTTC
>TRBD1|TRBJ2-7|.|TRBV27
CASTPTGTGSEQYF
TGTGCCAGCACCCCAACGGGGACAGGGAGCGAGCAGTACTTC
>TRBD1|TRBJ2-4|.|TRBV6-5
CASSSRDRGSMNIQYF
TGTGCCAGCAGTTCCCGAGACAGGGGGAGTATGAACATTCAGTACTTC
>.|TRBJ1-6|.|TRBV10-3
CAISPGENSPLHF
TGTGCCATCAGTCCAGGGGAGAATTCACCCCTCCACTTT
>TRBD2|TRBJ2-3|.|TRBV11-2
CASSLVLAGTDTQYF
TGTGCCAGCAGCTTAGTACTAGCGGGCACAGATACGCAGTATTTT
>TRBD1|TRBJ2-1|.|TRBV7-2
CASSPKTLGQGQNEQFF
TGTGCCAGCAGCCCTAAAACTTTGGGACAGGGTCAGAATGAGCAGTTCTTC
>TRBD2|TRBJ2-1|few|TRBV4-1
CASSFSGGLTPYNEQFF
TGCGCCAGCAGCTTCAGCGGGGGCCTCACCCCATACAATGAGCAGTTCTTC
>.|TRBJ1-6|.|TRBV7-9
CASSPGSVFSPLHF
TGTGCCAGCAGCCCGGGGTCTGTTTTTTCACCCCTCCACTTT
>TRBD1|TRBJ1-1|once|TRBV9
CASRRPDRDTEAFF
TGTGCCAGCAGGAGACCGGACAGGGACACTGAAGCTTTCTTT
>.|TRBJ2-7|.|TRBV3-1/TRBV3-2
CASSQDWRKVYF
TGTGCCAGCAGCCAAGATTGGAGGAAGGTGTACTTC
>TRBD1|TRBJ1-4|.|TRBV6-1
CASSVMTGPGTREKLFF
TGTGCCAGCAGTGTAATGACAGGGCCCGGAACTCGTGAAAAACTGTTTTTT
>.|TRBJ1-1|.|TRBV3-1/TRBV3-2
CASSQDGGRTTEAFF
TGTGCCAGCAGCCAAGACGGGGGGAGAACCACTGAAGCTTTCTTT
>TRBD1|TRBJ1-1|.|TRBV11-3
CASSLDRSGTEAFF
TGTGCCAGCAGCTTGGACAGGTCTGGCACTGAAGCTTTCTTT
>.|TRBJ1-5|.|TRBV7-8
CASSRPVSNQPQHF
TGTGCCAGCAGCCGCCCCGTAAGCAATCAGCCCCAGCATTTT
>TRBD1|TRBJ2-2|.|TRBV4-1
CASSQRQGGTGELFF
TGCGCCAGCAGCCAAAGACAGGGTGGAACCGGGGAGCTGTTTTTT
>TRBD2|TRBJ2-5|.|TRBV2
CASSEARASGDQETQYF
TGTGCCAGCAGTGAAGCTCGGGCTAGCGGGGACCAAGAGACCCAGTACTTC
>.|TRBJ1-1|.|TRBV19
CASSIGWGGQAFF
TGTGCCAGTAGTATCGGGTGGGGAGGGCAAGCTTTCTTT
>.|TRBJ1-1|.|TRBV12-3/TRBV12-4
CASRAVFRAFF
TGTGCCAGCAGAGCGGTCTTCAGGGCTTTCTTT
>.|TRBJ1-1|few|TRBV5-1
CASSLAVSNTEAFF
TGCGCCAGCAGCTTGGCCGTTTCGAACACTGAAGCTTTCTTT
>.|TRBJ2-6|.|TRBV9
CASSVGPLGQGHPGLLTF
TGTGCCAGCAGCGTAGGGCCCCTTGGTCAGGGCCACCCCGGCCTCCTGACTTTC
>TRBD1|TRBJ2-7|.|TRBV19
CASSMVVGQGADEQYF
TGTGCCAGTAGTATGGTGGTGGGACAGGGGGCGGACGAGCAGTACTTC